This T cell receptor beta chain appears in the sequencing data of a study of regulatory T cells in long-lasting Graves disease. Time point indicated: newly diagnosed GD, antithyroid drugs for less than 3 months. PBMC RNA served as the TCR library source. Libraries of TCR beta came from iRepertoire HTBI primers plus Arm-PCR of CDR3 regions. MiXCR was run by TCRdb on the multiplex PCR reads, yielding one entry per CDR3 protein. Seen here are 400,000 to 500,000 distinct CDR3 sequences, approximately 15% observed once, and the top ten hold approximately 15%. From germline, CDR1 is MNHGY and CDR2 SVAAGI. This CDR3 contains 16 residues. The sample was also linked to a second study, of T cells in Graves' hyperthyroidism and ophthalmopathy. From that study: Participants, patients aged 18 to 65, had newly diagnosed hyperthyroidism with a duration under 2 months. TCR CDR3 regions were first amplified by RT-PCR with HTBI primers.

The input for sequencing was peripheral blood mononuclear cells (PBMCs), taken at new diagnosis, from a patient treated with antithyroid drugs. V usage is TRBV6-9 and J usage is TRBJ2-5; 9 bases are shared with TRBD2. TRBJ2-1 matches the DNA end more closely, so the J call is doubtful. This TCR was recovered from a woman in her 50s with Graves disease. The CDR3 loop is CASSYRASGDYNEQFF. The CDR3 bases are TGTGCCAGCAGTTACCGGGCTAGCGGGGATTACAATGAGCAGTTCTTC.